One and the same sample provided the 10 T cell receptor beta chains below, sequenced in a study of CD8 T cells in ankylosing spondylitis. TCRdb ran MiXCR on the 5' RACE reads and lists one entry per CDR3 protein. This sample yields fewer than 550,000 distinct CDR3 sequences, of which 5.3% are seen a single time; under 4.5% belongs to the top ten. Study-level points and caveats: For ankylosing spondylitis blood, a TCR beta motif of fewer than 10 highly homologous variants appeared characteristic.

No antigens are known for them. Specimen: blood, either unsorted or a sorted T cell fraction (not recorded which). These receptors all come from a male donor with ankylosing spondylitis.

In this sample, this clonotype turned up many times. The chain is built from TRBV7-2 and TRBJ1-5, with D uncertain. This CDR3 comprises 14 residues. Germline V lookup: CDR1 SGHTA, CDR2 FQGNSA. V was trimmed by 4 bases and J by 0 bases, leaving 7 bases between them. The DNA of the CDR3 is TGTGCCAGCAGCTCGGCGTATAGCAATCAGCCCCAGCATTTT. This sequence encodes CASSSAYSNQPQHF. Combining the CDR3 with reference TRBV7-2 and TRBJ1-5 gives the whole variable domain GAGVSQSPSNKVTEKGKDVELRCDPISGHTALYWYRQSLGQGLEFLIYFQGNSAPDKSGLPSDRFSAERTGGSVSTLTIQRTQQEDSAVYLCASSSAYSNQPQHFGDGTRLSIL.

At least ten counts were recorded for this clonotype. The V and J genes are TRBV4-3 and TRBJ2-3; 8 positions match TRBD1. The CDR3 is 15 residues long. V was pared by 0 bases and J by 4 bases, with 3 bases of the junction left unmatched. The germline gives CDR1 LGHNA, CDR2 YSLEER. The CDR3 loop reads CASSQDLTGADTQYF. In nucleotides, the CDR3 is TGCGCCAGCAGCCAAGATTTGACAGGGGCAGATACGCAGTATTTT.

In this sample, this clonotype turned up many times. The CDR3 sequence is CSALTSGVSYNEQFF. The CDR3 DNA reads TGCAGTGCCCTGACTAGCGGGGTCTCCTACAATGAGCAGTTCTTC. This chain links TRBV20-1 with TRBJ2-1, with TRBD2 matching 11 bases. Germline trimming cut 6 bases from V and 0 bases from J; bases unmatched to any gene: 4. Germline CDR1 and CDR2: DFQATT and SNEGSKA (reference sequence). This CDR3 comprises 15 residues.

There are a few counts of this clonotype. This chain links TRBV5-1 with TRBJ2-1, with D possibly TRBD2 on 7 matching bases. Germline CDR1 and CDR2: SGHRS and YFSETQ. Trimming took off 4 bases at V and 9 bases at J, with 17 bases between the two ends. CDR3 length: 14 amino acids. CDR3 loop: CASSPEGGAVEQFF. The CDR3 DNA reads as TGCGCCAGCAGCCCCGAGGGGGGGGCGGTTGAGCAGTTCTTC.

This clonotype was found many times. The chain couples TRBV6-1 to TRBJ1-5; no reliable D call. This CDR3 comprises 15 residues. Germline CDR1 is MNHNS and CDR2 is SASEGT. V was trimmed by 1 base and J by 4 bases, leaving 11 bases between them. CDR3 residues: CASSEGTVRNQPQHF. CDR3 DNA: TGTGCCAGCAGTGAAGGGACGGTTAGGAATCAGCCCCAGCATTTT.

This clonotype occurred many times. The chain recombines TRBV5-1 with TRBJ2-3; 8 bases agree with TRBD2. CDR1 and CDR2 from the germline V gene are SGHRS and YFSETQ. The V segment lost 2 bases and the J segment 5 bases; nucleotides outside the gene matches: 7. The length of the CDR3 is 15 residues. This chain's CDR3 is CASSFRLGGGDTQYF. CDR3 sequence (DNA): TGCGCCAGCAGCTTCCGACTCGGGGGGGGAGATACGCAGTATTTT.

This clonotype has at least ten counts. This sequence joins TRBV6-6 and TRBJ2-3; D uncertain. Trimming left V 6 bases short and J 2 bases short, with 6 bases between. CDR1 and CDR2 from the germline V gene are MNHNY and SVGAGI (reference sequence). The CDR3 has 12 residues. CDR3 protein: CASRRTTDTQYF. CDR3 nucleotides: TGTGCCAGCAGACGAACCACAGATACGCAGTATTTT.

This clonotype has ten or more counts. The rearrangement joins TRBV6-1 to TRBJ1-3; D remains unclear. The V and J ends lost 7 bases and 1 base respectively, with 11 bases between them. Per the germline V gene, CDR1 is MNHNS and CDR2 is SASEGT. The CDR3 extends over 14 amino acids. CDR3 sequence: CASKERRSGNTIYF. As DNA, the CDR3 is TGTGCCAGCAAGGAGAGACGTTCTGGAAACACCATATATTTT.

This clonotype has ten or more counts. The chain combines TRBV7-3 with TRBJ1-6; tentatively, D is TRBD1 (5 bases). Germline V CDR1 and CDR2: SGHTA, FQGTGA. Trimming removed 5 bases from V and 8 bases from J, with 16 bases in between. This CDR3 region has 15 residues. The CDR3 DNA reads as TGTGCCAGCAGCAACACCGGGACGGGAGATTCACCCCTCCACTTT. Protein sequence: CASSNTGTGDSPLHF.

The CDR3 protein is CAIRELAGGQHEQYF. CDR3 nucleotides: TGTGCCATCAGAGAGCTAGCGGGAGGGCAACACGAGCAGTACTTC. V is TRBV10-3 and J is TRBJ2-7; 12 bases align to TRBD2. The CDR3 loop spans 15 amino acids. From germline, CDR1 is ENHRY and CDR2 SYGVKD. The V gene end was trimmed by 6 bases and the J gene end by 5 bases; junction bases not matched to a gene: 8.